Following are 4 T cell receptor beta chains from one sample sequenced in a study of T cell responses to AZD1222 COVID-19 vaccine. Using immunoSEQ multiplex PCR, the repertoire was profiled, and TCRdb retains in-frame clones only, with some absent. Altogether 75,000 to 85,000 clones are present, 70% to 90% being singletons, with the ten largest covering roughly 11%. Sample: peripheral blood, taken 28 days after the second AZD1222 dose. The source of these receptors is an adult who received the AZD1222 COVID-19 vaccine.

J is TRBJ1-5 and V is TRBV13, with D perhaps matching TRBD1 (5 bases). The CDR3 contains 15 residues. The V gene's germline CDR1 is PRHDT and CDR2 FYEKMQ (reference sequence). Trimming cost V 0 bases and J 4 bases, with 10 bases left between them. CDR3 DNA: TGTGCCAGCAGCTTAGGACGGGGACCGAATCAGCCCCAGCATTTT. Amino acid sequence: CASSLGRGPNQPQHF. The full variable domain, with the rest looked up from reference TRBV13 and TRBJ1-5, is AAGVIQSPRHLIKEKRETATLKCYPIPRHDTVYWYQQGPGQDPQFLISFYEKMQSDKGSIPDRFSAQQFSDYHSELNMSSLELGDSALYFCASSLGRGPNQPQHFGDGTRLSIL.

The rearrangement links TRBV6-5 to TRBJ1-5, with 7 bases fitting TRBD1. Trimming took 6 bases from V and 11 from J; bases not matched to a gene: 13. Germline assignment: CDR1 MNHEY and CDR2 SVGAGI. The CDR3 contains 14 residues. Here the CDR3 reads CASRIGQAVPSQHF. CDR3 nucleotide sequence: TGTGCCAGCAGAATAGGACAGGCGGTCCCGTCCCAGCATTTT.

The V gene is TRBV10-3, the J gene TRBJ1-1, with 8 positions matching TRBD1. Germline trimming cut 8 bases from V and 3 bases from J; bases unmatched to any gene: 8. This CDR3 is 14 amino acids long. The germline CDR1 and CDR2 sequences are ENHRY and SYGVKD. The CDR3 here is CAIQGAGTDTEAFF. The CDR3 DNA is TGTGCCATCCAGGGGGCTGGTACGGACACTGAAGCTTTCTTT.

This chain joins TRBV6-6 and TRBJ1-4; D is unclear. This CDR3 has 16 residues. Trimming pared 4 bases from V and 0 bases from J, leaving 12 bases between. The germline gives CDR1 MNHNY, CDR2 SVGAGI (reference sequence). The CDR3 DNA sequence: TGTGCCAGCAGTTCCCACCTCGGTGCAACTAATGAAAAACTGTTTTTT. This translates into CASSSHLGATNEKLFF.